This T cell receptor (beta chain) was captured in a study of blood T cells in healthy people across ages. CDR3 length: 14 amino acids. CDR1 is SNHLY and CDR2 is FYNNEI in the germline V gene. V lost 7 bases and J 0 bases, leaving 10 bases between the germline ends. The authors ran a second PCR of 7 to 11 cycles using a sample-barcoded 5' primer and a J-beta primer mix. One entry per CDR3 protein, called by TCRdb with MiXCR from the 5' RACE reads. The table lists fewer than 700,000 distinct CDR3 sequences, around 50% of them singletons, with roughly 25% in the top ten. The sample consisted of blood. V gene TRBV2 combines with J gene TRBJ1-3, with D possibly being TRBD1 (5 bases). The source of this sequence is a man older than 75 in good health. The CDR3 here is CASKTGVSGNTIYF. The CDR3 coding sequence is TGTGCCAGCAAAACAGGAGTCTCTGGAAACACCATATATTTT.